A single sample gave rise to the 13 T cell receptor beta chains below, sequenced in a study of regulatory T cells in long-lasting Graves disease. CDR3-region Arm-PCR and iRepertoire HTBI primers produced the TCR beta libraries. TCRdb analysed the multiplex PCR reads with MiXCR anew, one entry per CDR3 protein. This table has about half a million distinct CDR3 sequences, 12% appearing once. Time point in this sample: newly diagnosed GD, antithyroid drugs for less than 3 months. The TCR library used RNA extracted from PBMCs. The data were also submitted as part of a second study, on T cells in Graves' hyperthyroidism and ophthalmopathy.

Sample: peripheral blood mononuclear cells (PBMCs), taken at new diagnosis, from a patient treated with antithyroid drugs. The source of these receptors is a woman in her twenties or thirties with Graves disease.

In this sample, this clonotype turned up many times. This chain links TRBV4-3 with TRBJ1-1; 7 nucleotides agree with TRBD1. V lost 4 bases and J lost 4; bases outside the gene matches: 12. CDR1 LGHNA and CDR2 YSLEER come from the germline V gene. This CDR3 region has 16 residues. The CDR3 DNA sequence: TGCGCCAGCAGCCTGAACAGGGGTTACGGTGGCACTGAAGCTTTCTTT. Protein product: CASSLNRGYGGTEAFF.

V is TRBV28 and J is TRBJ1-2; D remains unclear. With 4 bases removed from V and 8 bases from J, the gap between germline ends came to 23 bases. Germline CDR1 is MDHEN and CDR2 is SYDVKM. This CDR3 has 16 amino acids. Here the CDR3 DNA reads TGTGCCAGCAGTTCCCAGATGTTGCAGGCAAAAGTGGGCTACACCTTC. Translation gives CASSSQMLQAKVGYTF.

This clonotype has a count of ten or more. The chain recombines TRBV6-1 with TRBJ2-5, with 11 bases fitting TRBD1. V dropped 2 bases and J dropped 4; count of bases not matched to a gene: 3. This CDR3 has 15 amino acids. Germline V CDR1 and CDR2: MNHNS, SASEGT. This chain's CDR3 is CASSEQGTGGETQYF. The CDR3 coding sequence is TGTGCCAGCAGTGAACAAGGGACAGGGGGAGAGACCCAGTACTTC.

This clonotype was recorded many times. This clone may be a read error of a much larger clone one base away. The chain couples TRBV2 to TRBJ2-3; D gene ambiguous. Germline CDR1 SNHLY, CDR2 FYNNEI. V was clipped by 3 bases and J by 0 bases, with 13 bases between them. The CDR3 is 16 amino acids. CDR3 region: CASSEVQVTSTDTQYF. The CDR3 nucleotides read TGTGCCAGCAGTGAGGTCCAGGTAACTAGCACAGATACGCAGTATTTT.

The gene calls are TRBV20-1 and TRBJ2-2, with D unclear. The germline V gene has CDR1 DFQATT and CDR2 SNEGSKA (reference sequence). V was pared by 5 bases and J by 4 bases, with 11 bases between. The CDR3 has 13 residues. The CDR3 DNA is TGCAGTGCTCCATGGACCGGCACCGGGGAGCTGTTTTTT. It yields the protein CSAPWTGTGELFF.

The gene calls are TRBV25-1 and TRBJ1-2; D is undetermined. Looked up from germline, CDR1 is MGHDK and CDR2 is SYGVNS. The CDR3 is 12 amino acids. Trimming stripped 3 bases from V and 6 bases from J, with 8 bases between. CDR3 DNA: TGTGCCAGCAGTGAGTTCCGGGATGGCTACACCTTC. As protein: CASSEFRDGYTF.

This clonotype was observed many times. The chain carries TRBV6-1 and TRBJ1-5; the D gene is possibly TRBD1 (5 bases). Germline values: CDR1 MNHNS, CDR2 SASEGT. V lost 4 bases to trimming and J lost 1 base, with 17 bases between them. The CDR3 length is 17 residues. The CDR3 here is CASSGSGLGKSNQPQHF. The CDR3 DNA sequence: TGTGCCAGCAGTGGATCAGGGTTGGGTAAAAGCAATCAGCCCCAGCATTTT.

CDR3 region: CASSAWTTTFNEQFF. CDR3 coding DNA: TGCGCCAGCAGCGCCTGGACGACTACCTTCAATGAGCAGTTCTTC. The chain joins TRBV5-1 to TRBJ2-1; weak D call: TRBD2 (5 bases). Germline V gene data show CDR1 as SGHRS and CDR2 as YFSETQ. Trimming shortened V by 4 bases and J by 6 bases, and 17 bases separated the two germline ends. The CDR3 extends over 15 amino acids. Looking up the rest from reference TRBV5-1 and TRBJ2-1 gives the full variable domain: KAGVTQTPRYLIKTRGQQVTLSCSPISGHRSVSWYQQTPGQGLQFLFEYFSETQRNKGNFPGRFSGRQFSNSRSEMNVSTLELGDSALYLCASSAWTTTFNEQFFGPGTRLTVL.

This clonotype was detected ten times or more. The rearrangement uses TRBV10-3 and TRBJ1-2; the match to TRBD1 covers 9 bases. V trimming: 3 bases; J trimming: 6 bases; junction bases outside the gene matches: 11. Germline CDR1 ENHRY, CDR2 SYGVKD. This CDR3 is 16 amino acids long. The CDR3 region is CAISEPLGQGGDGYTF. CDR3 DNA: TGTGCCATCAGTGAACCTCTGGGACAGGGCGGCGATGGCTACACCTTC.

The chain employs TRBV20-1 and TRBJ1-1; 7 bases match TRBD1. Germline CDR1 reads DFQATT; CDR2 reads SNEGSKA (reference sequence). Trimming took 0 bases from V and 6 from J; bases not matched to a gene: 7. This CDR3 is 14 amino acids long. CDR3 DNA: TGCAGTGCTAGAGAGGGACAGCGGCCCTCTGAAGCTTTCTTT. Translated: CSAREGQRPSEAFF.

This clonotype came up many times. The genes are TRBV4-1 and TRBJ1-2; no definite D call. In germline, CDR1 is MGHRA, CDR2 YSYEKL. This CDR3 contains 15 residues. V lost 0 bases, J lost 4 bases, and 12 bases lay in between. The CDR3 is CASSQETFASYGYTF. CDR3 sequence (DNA): TGCGCCAGCAGCCAAGAGACCTTCGCTAGCTATGGCTACACCTTC.

This clonotype was seen a few times. The gene calls are TRBV19 and TRBJ2-7; TRBD1 matches 7 bases. This CDR3 spans 15 amino acids. The V segment lost 6 bases and the J segment 0 bases; nucleotides outside the gene matches: 8. Germline V gene data show CDR1 as LNHDA and CDR2 as SQIVND (reference sequence). DNA of the CDR3: TGTGCCAGTAGGATCCGGGACAGTAGCTCCTACGAGCAGTACTTC. It is translated as CASRIRDSSSYEQYF.

V and J are TRBV19 and TRBJ1-2; D unresolved. Trimming took 5 bases from V and 3 from J, leaving 10 bases between them. There are 13 residues in the CDR3. Germline assignment: CDR1 LNHDA and CDR2 SQIVND (reference sequence). CDR3 loop: CASSAQSDYGYTF. The CDR3 DNA reads TGTGCCAGTAGTGCGCAGAGTGACTATGGCTACACCTTC.